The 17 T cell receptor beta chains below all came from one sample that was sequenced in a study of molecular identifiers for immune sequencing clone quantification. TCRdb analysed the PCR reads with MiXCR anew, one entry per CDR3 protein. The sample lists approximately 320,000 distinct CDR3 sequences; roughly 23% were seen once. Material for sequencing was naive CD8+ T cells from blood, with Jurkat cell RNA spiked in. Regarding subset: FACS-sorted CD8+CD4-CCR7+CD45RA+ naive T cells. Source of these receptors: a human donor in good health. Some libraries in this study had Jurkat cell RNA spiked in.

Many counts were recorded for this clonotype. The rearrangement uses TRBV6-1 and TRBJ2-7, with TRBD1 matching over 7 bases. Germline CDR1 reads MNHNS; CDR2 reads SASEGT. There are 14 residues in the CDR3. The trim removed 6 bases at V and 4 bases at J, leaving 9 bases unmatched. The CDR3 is CASREQGNGYEQYF. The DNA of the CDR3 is TGTGCCAGCAGGGAACAGGGGAACGGGTACGAGCAGTACTTC.

DNA for the CDR3: TGTGCCAGTAGTATAATACTGGGAGGTCAGCCCCAGCATTTT. Residues: CASSIILGGQPQHF. The chain recombines TRBV19 with TRBJ1-5; D remains unclear. The CDR3 runs to 14 residues. The germline gives CDR1 LNHDA, CDR2 SQIVND (reference sequence). V gave up 2 bases and J gave up 6 bases, with 11 bases separating them.

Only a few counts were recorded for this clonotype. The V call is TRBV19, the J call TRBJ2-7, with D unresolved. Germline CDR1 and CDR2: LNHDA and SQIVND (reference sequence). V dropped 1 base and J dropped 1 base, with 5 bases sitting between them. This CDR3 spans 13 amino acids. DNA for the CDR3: TGTGCCAGTAGTATAGTCGGGTCCTACGAGCAGTACTTC. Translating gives CASSIVGSYEQYF.

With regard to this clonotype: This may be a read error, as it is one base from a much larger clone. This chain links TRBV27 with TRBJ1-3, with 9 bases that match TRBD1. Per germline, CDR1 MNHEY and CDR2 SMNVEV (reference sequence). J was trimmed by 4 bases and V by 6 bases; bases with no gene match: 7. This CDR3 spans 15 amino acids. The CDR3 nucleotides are TGTGCCAGCAGCCCGGGGACAGGGTTAGGAAACACCATATATTTT. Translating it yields CASSPGTGLGNTIYF.

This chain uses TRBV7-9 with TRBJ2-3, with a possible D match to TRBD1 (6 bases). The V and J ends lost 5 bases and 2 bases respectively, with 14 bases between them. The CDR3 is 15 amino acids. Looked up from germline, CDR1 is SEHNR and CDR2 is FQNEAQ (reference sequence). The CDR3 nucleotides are TGTGCCAGCAGCCCTCTCGGACAGCTCACAGATACGCAGTATTTT. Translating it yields CASSPLGQLTDTQYF.

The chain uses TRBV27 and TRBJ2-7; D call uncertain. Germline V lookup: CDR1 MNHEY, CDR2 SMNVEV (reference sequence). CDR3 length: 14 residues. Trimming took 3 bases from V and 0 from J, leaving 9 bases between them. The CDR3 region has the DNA TGTGCCAGCAGTTTGATGGCGGCCTCCTACGAGCAGTACTTC. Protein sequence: CASSLMAASYEQYF.

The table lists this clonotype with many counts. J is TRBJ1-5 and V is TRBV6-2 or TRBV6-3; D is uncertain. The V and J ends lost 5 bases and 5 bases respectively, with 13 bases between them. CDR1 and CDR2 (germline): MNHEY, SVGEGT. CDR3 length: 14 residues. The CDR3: CASSTVGFDQPQHF. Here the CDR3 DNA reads TGTGCCAGCAGTACCGTGGGCTTTGATCAGCCCCAGCATTTT.

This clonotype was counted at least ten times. CDR3: CSARGSTIYEQYF. The CDR3, as DNA: TGCAGTGCTAGAGGCAGTACGATCTACGAGCAGTACTTC. The chain links TRBV20-1 to TRBJ2-7; no clear D. The V end was cut by 1 base, the J end by 3 bases, with 10 bases between. CDR1 DFQATT and CDR2 SNEGSKA come from the germline V gene (reference sequence). This CDR3 is 13 amino acids long.

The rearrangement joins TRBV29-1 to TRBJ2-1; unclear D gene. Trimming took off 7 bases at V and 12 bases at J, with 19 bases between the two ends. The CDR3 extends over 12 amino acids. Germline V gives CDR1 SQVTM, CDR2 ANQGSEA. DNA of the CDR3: TGCAGCGCCCGGCCCGGGCGCGGTGCGCAGTTCTTC. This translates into CSARPGRGAQFF.

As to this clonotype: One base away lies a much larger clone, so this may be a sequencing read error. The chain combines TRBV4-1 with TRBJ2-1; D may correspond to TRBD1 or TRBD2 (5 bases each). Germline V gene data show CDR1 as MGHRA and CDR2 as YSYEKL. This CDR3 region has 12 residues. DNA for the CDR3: TGCGCCAGCAGCCAAGCGGGGACCACCAAGTCCTTC. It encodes CASSQAGTTKSF.

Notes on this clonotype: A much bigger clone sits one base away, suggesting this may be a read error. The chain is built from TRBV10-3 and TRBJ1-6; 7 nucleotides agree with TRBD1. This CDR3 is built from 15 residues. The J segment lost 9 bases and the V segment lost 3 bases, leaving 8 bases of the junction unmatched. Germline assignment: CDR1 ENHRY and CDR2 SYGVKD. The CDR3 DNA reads TGTGCCATCAGTGAACAGGGGTCTTACAGTTCACCCCTCCACTTT. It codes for CAISEQGSYSSPLHF.

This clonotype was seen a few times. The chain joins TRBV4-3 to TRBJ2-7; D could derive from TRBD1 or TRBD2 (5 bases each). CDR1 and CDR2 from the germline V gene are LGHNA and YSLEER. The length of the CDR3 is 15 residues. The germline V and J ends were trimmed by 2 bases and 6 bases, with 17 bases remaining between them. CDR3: CASSQLVGTAREQYF. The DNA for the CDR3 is TGCGCCAGCAGCCAACTTGTTGGGACCGCCCGCGAGCAGTACTTC.

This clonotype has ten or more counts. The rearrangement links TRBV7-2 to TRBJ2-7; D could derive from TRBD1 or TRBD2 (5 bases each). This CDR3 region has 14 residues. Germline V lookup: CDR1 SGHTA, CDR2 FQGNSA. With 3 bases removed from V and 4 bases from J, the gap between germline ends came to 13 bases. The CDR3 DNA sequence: TGTGCCAGCAGCTTCGGGACCGTTGGGTACGAGCAGTACTTC. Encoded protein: CASSFGTVGYEQYF.

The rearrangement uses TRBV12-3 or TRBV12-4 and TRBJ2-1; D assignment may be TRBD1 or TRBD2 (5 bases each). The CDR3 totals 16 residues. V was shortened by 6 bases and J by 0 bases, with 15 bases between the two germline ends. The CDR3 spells CASSLPGASSYNEQFF. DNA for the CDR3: TGTGCCAGCAGCCTTCCCGGGGCCAGCTCCTACAATGAGCAGTTCTTC.

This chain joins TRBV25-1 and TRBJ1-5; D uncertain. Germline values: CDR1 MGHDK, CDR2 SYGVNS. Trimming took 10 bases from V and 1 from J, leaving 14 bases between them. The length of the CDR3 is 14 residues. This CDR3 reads CANSDLGSNQPQHF. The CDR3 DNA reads TGTGCCAACAGCGACTTGGGGAGCAATCAGCCCCAGCATTTT.

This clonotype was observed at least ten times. CDR3 in amino acids: CASSSYTGELFF. The CDR3 nucleotides read TGTGCCAGCAGTTCCTACACCGGGGAGCTGTTTTTT. This rearrangement joins TRBV7-9 to TRBJ2-2; D call uncertain. The CDR3 consists of 12 residues. Between the trimmed V and J ends, which lost 6 bases and 3 bases, there was a span of 5 bases. Looked up from germline, CDR1 is SEHNR and CDR2 is FQNEAQ (reference sequence). Full variable domain (rest looked up from reference TRBV7-9 and TRBJ2-2): DTGVSQNPRHKITKRGQNVTFRCDPISEHNRLYWYRQTLGQGPEFLTYFQNEAQLEKSRLLSDRFSAERPKGSFSTLEIQRTEQGDSAMYLCASSSYTGELFFGEGSRLTVL.

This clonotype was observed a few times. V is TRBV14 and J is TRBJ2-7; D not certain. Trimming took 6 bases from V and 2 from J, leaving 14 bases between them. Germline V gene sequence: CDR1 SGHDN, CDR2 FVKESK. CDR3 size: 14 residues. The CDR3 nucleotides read TGTGCCAGCAGTACCCTTGACGGAGCCTACGAGCAGTACTTC. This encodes CASSTLDGAYEQYF.